Presented here are 21 T cell receptor beta chains from one specimen sequenced in a study of shared clonotypes between healthy human individuals. Sequenced by immunoSEQ multiplex PCR; TCRdb stores in-frame clones only, minus some. This sample yields around 2,000,000 clones, of which over 85% are seen a single time; under 0.15% belongs to the top ten. Material for sequencing was naive CD4+ T cells sorted from blood. Subset given: CD45RA+ positively selected. Receptors were obtained from a man between 18 and 35 years old in good health.

This sequence joins TRBV9 and TRBJ2-1; 12 bases fit TRBD2. The junction had 8 bases not matched to a gene; V was cut back by 4 bases and J by 9 bases. The germline gives CDR1 SGDLS, CDR2 YYNGEE. CDR3 length: 15 amino acids. CDR3 region: CASSPGLAGWGEQFF. Written as DNA, the CDR3 is TGTGCCAGCAGCCCGGGACTAGCGGGTTGGGGTGAGCAGTTCTTC.

The chain carries TRBV5-1 and TRBJ1-2; D not certain. The CDR3 runs to 14 residues. Germline values: CDR1 SGHRS, CDR2 YFSETQ. V lost 4 bases, J lost 0 bases, and 10 bases lay in between. DNA of the CDR3: TGCGCCAGCAGCCTCATCCCCCCTAACTATGGCTACACCTTC. It translates to CASSLIPPNYGYTF.

V is TRBV25-1 and J is TRBJ1-3; tentative D call: TRBD1 (6 bases). CDR1 and CDR2 from the germline V gene are MGHDK and SYGVNS. V lost 4 bases to trimming and J lost 3 bases, with 10 bases between them. This CDR3 has 14 residues. In DNA, the CDR3 is TGTGCCAGCAGTGCGGACAGCTTTGGAAACACCATATATTTT. Translating it yields CASSADSFGNTIYF.

The rearrangement uses TRBV29-1 and TRBJ2-5; D is tentatively TRBD1 or TRBD2 (5 bases each). V was shortened by 6 bases and J by 5 bases, with 16 bases between the two germline ends. This CDR3 comprises 13 residues. CDR1 is SQVTM and CDR2 is ANQGSEA in the germline V gene. CDR3 coding DNA: TGCAGCGTATTGAGGGGAACGGGCGAGACCCAGTACTTC. This translates into CSVLRGTGETQYF.

V gene TRBV6-1 combines with J gene TRBJ2-2; 8 bases are a match to TRBD2. The CDR3 spans 18 residues. V trimming: 1 base; J trimming: 1 base; junction bases outside the gene matches: 8. Germline loops: CDR1 MNHNS, CDR2 SASEGT. CDR3 amino acids: CASSEGGLAGKNTGELFF. CDR3 bases: TGTGCCAGCAGTGAAGGGGGGTTAGCGGGAAAGAACACCGGGGAGCTGTTTTTT.

The chain has TRBV11-3 and TRBJ2-2; TRBD2 agrees at 8 bases. Unmatched junction bases numbered 4, after V lost 1 base and J lost 6 bases. The CDR3 contains 15 residues. Per germline, CDR1 SGHNT and CDR2 YENEEA. The CDR3 nucleotides are TGTGCCAGCAGCTTAGCGGGGGGGCCCTCCGGGGAGCTGTTTTTT. Translating it yields CASSLAGGPSGELFF.

The chain uses TRBV10-3 and TRBJ1-5; D remains unclear. V dropped 6 bases and J dropped 1 base, with 7 bases sitting between them. Germline assignment: CDR1 ENHRY and CDR2 SYGVKD. The CDR3 has 13 amino acids. In DNA, the CDR3 is TGTGCCATCAGCGACAAGAGCAATCAGCCCCAGCATTTT. Protein sequence: CAISDKSNQPQHF.

The gene calls are TRBV5-4 and TRBJ2-1; 7 nucleotides line up with TRBD2. Germline CDR1 and CDR2: SGHNT and YYREEE (reference sequence). This CDR3 has 14 residues. The V segment lost 1 base and the J segment 4 bases; nucleotides outside the gene matches: 2. For the CDR3, the DNA is TGTGCCAGCAGCTTGAACGGGAGGTACAATGAGCAGTTCTTC. This sequence encodes CASSLNGRYNEQFF.

The V gene is TRBV30, the J gene TRBJ2-2; the D gene is possibly TRBD1 (5 bases). The V and J ends lost 0 bases and 13 bases respectively, with 15 bases between them. CDR3 length equals 13 residues. In germline, CDR1 is GTSNPN, CDR2 SVGIG (reference sequence). CDR3 region: CAWSVQETRALFF. The CDR3 nucleotides are TGTGCCTGGAGTGTACAGGAGACCAGAGCGCTGTTTTTT.

The rearrangement joins TRBV10-3 to TRBJ2-3; 8 bases fit TRBD1. The CDR3 spans 14 residues. J lost 0 bases, V lost 10 bases, and 6 bases had no gene match. The germline V gene encodes CDR1 ENHRY and CDR2 SYGVKD. CDR3 sequence: CANGQGPSTDTQYF. In nucleotides, the CDR3 is TGTGCCAACGGACAGGGACCAAGCACAGATACGCAGTATTTT.

The J gene is TRBJ1-5, the V gene TRBV5-4; D remains ambiguous. V was cut by 0 bases and J by 6 bases, with 13 bases left in between. CDR1 SGHNT and CDR2 YYREEE come from the germline V gene (reference sequence). CDR3 length: 15 amino acids. The CDR3 DNA reads TGTGCCAGCAGCTTGGCCGGAAGTCCCGGTCAGCCCCAGCATTTT. This gives the protein CASSLAGSPGQPQHF.

A note on this clone: Germline is not matched at one junction end, which may reflect a read error. This sequence joins TRBV5-6 and TRBJ1-1; no firm D call. Germline V lookup: CDR1 SGHDT, CDR2 YYEEEE. The CDR3 is 13 amino acids. The CDR3 DNA sequence: TGTGCCAGCAGCTTTCTTTTGAACTCTGAAGCTTTCTTT. It specifies CASSFLLNSEAFF. Complete variable domain (other parts from reference TRBV5-6 and TRBJ1-1): DAGVTQSPTHLIKTRGQQVTLRCSPKSGHDTVSWYQQALGQGPQFIFQYYEEEERQRGNFPDRFSGHQFPNYSSELNVNALLLGDSALYLCASSFLLNSEAFFGQGTRLTVV.

Regarding this clone: A clone one base away is much larger, so this may be a read error. The sample contains more than one DNA sequence encoding this CDR3. The rearrangement links TRBV7-9 to TRBJ2-7, with 8 bases aligning to TRBD1. The CDR3 has 14 residues. The germline V gene has CDR1 SEHNR and CDR2 FQNEAQ (reference sequence). V lost 3 bases to trimming and J lost 4 bases; unmatched junction nucleotides: 5. CDR3 amino acids: CASSFGTGGYEQYF. The CDR3 bases are TGTGCCAGCAGCTTCGGAACAGGGGGTTACGAGCAGTACTTC. The entire variable domain, with the rest obtained from reference TRBV7-9 and TRBJ2-7, is as follows: DTGVSQNPRHKITKRGQNVTFRCDPISEHNRLYWYRQTLGQGPEFLTYFQNEAQLEKSRLLSDRFSAERPKGSFSTLEIQRTEQGDSAMYLCASSFGTGGYEQYFGPGTRLTVT.

On this clone: Other DNA variants within this sample encode the same CDR3. V usage is TRBV27 and J usage is TRBJ2-1, with 11 bases lining up with TRBD2. After removal of 0 bases from V and 5 bases from J, the junction contained 9 bases not matched to a gene. This CDR3 has 18 residues. Germline CDR1 MNHEY, CDR2 SMNVEV (reference sequence). This CDR3 reads CASSLSKVAGGEHNEQFF. In nucleotides, the CDR3 is TGTGCCAGCAGTTTATCGAAGGTAGCGGGAGGGGAACACAATGAGCAGTTCTTC.

The chain combines TRBV6-6 with TRBJ2-7; 10 bases agree with TRBD2. Germline V CDR1 and CDR2: MNHNY, SVGAGI (reference sequence). The CDR3 runs 13 residues. J gave up 3 bases and V 7 bases, and 3 bases lay outside the gene matches. CDR3 nucleotides: TGTGCCAGCACCGTAGCGGGAGGCTACGAGCAGTACTTC. Translation gives CASTVAGGYEQYF.

V gene TRBV6-1 combines with J gene TRBJ1-5; the D is unclear. Trimming cost V 6 bases and J 0 bases, with 6 bases left between them. Germline V CDR1 and CDR2: MNHNS, SASEGT. CDR3 size: 13 residues. The CDR3 spells CASRSLSNQPQHF. The CDR3 DNA sequence: TGTGCCAGCAGGTCACTTAGCAATCAGCCCCAGCATTTT.

V gene TRBV4-1 combines with J gene TRBJ1-1, with D possibly TRBD1 on 5 matching bases. The CDR3 has 17 residues. Germline V gene lookup returns CDR1 MGHRA and CDR2 YSYEKL. The V end lost 2 bases, the J end lost 0 bases, and 16 bases lay between the germline ends. The CDR3 nucleotides are TGCGCCAGCAGCCAAATGATGGCAAAGGACATGAACACTGAAGCTTTCTTT. This encodes CASSQMMAKDMNTEAFF.

The J gene is TRBJ2-5, the V gene TRBV2; no clear D gene. Trimming cost V 0 bases and J 1 base, with 6 bases left between them. Germline CDR1 and CDR2: SNHLY and FYNNEI. The CDR3 is made up of 14 amino acids. The CDR3 nucleotides are TGTGCCAGCAGTGAAGCAGACTTCCAAGAGACCCAGTACTTC. Translating it yields CASSEADFQETQYF.

The chain links TRBV7-9 to TRBJ1-2; TRBD1 matches at 7 bases. V trimming: 4 bases; J trimming: 6 bases; junction bases outside the gene matches: 11. In germline, CDR1 is SEHNR, CDR2 FQNEAQ (reference sequence). This CDR3 has 15 amino acids. DNA for the CDR3: TGTGCCAGCAGCTCAAAACGTACAGGGGAGCATGGCTACACCTTC. Its translation is CASSSKRTGEHGYTF. Looking up the rest from reference TRBV7-9 and TRBJ1-2 gives the full variable domain: DTGVSQNPRHKITKRGQNVTFRCDPISEHNRLYWYRQTLGQGPEFLTYFQNEAQLEKSRLLSDRFSAERPKGSFSTLEIQRTEQGDSAMYLCASSSKRTGEHGYTFGSGTRLTVV.

The rearrangement uses TRBV9 and TRBJ1-3; 8 nucleotides line up with TRBD1. The germline V gene encodes CDR1 SGDLS and CDR2 YYNGEE. This CDR3 contains 16 residues. V was clipped by 3 bases and J by 4 bases; unmatched bases: 9. In nucleotides, the CDR3 is TGTGCCAGCAGCGACCGGACAGGGAGGACCGGAAACACCATATATTTT. It codes for CASSDRTGRTGNTIYF.

The chain employs TRBV2 and TRBJ1-5; D unresolved. The CDR3 is 16 residues long. Trimming pared 4 bases from V and 0 bases from J, leaving 13 bases between. The V gene's germline CDR1 is SNHLY and CDR2 FYNNEI. For the CDR3, the DNA is TGTGCCAGCAGTGTTTCAGGAACCCTTAGCAATCAGCCCCAGCATTTT. The encoded protein is CASSVSGTLSNQPQHF.